The source of this T cell receptor beta chain is a study of cytomegalovirus exposure and HLA in healthy donors. Study as a whole: There were fewer than 500 genotyped donors. Of these, 81% fell in the genetic ancestry cluster associated with self-reported Caucasian donors. Study outcomes and limitations: Some 17,000 TCR beta sequences were associated with HLA alleles at 0.05 false discovery rate in a later analysis. Some TCR beta chains (roughly 160 of them) were listed as cytomegalovirus-associated.

With 60 Vbeta and 13 Jbeta primers, the PCR was carried out. Some clones are missing from TCRdb's copy, which holds only in-frame ones; the method was immunoSEQ multiplex PCR. In the table there are over 70,000 clones, under 85% of which are singletons. This clone has only a few counts. Its antigen is still unknown. This CDR3 has 15 residues. Germline V gene sequence: CDR1 SGHTA, CDR2 FQGNSA. With V trimmed by 5 bases and J by 3 bases, 7 bases remained unmatched. This sequence originates from a male donor in good health and CMV-seronegative. The sample comprised PBMCs. The rearrangement links TRBV7-2 to TRBJ2-7; TRBD1 agrees at 10 bases. Written as DNA, the CDR3 is TGTGCCAGCAGCCCCGGGACAGGGGCTATCTACGAGCAGTACTTC. Residues: CASSPGTGAIYEQYF.